A selection of T cell receptor beta chains follows, all from one sample in a study of blood T cell repertoires in COVID-19. Sequencing used immunoSEQ multiplex PCR; TCRdb keeps in-frame clones, though not all of them. This table holds 290,000 or so clones, nearly 90% found once. Sequences were obtained from PBMCs or T cells enriched from blood (not recorded which). These receptors came from a woman aged 18-29 years with acute COVID-19. Both conserved end residues are part of each CDR3. D genes are given only for firm matches. A clone size is listed for some rows: how often the clone was seen (once, few, many), or a class if it is expanded.

cdr3_length,v_call,d_call,j_call,clone_size,cdr3_aa,cdr3_nt
16,TRBV19,TRBD2,TRBJ2-1,NA,CASRGLAGGIYNEQFF,TGTGCCAGTAGAGGACTAGCGGGAGGGATTTACAATGAGCAGTTCTTC
18,TRBV19,TRBD1,TRBJ2-6,NA,CASREPGQGGSGANVLTF,TGTGCCAGTAGGGAGCCGGGACAGGGAGGCAGTGGGGCCAACGTCCTGACTTTC
15,TRBV27,NA,TRBJ2-1,NA,CASAVSGYSYNEQFF,TGTGCCAGCGCGGTTAGCGGATACTCCTACAATGAGCAGTTCTTC
17,TRBV9,TRBD1,TRBJ2-4,NA,CASSPAGTGAPLDIQYF,TGTGCCAGCAGCCCCGCCGGGACAGGGGCTCCATTGGACATTCAGTACTTC
15,TRBV3-1/TRBV3-2,NA,TRBJ1-4,NA,CASSQVDPVNEKLFF,TGTGCCAGCAGCCAAGTTGATCCGGTTAATGAAAAACTGTTTTTT
14,TRBV15,NA,TRBJ2-5,NA,CATSSRWGRETQYF,TGTGCCACCAGCAGCCGATGGGGGCGGGAGACCCAGTACTTC
14,TRBV19,NA,TRBJ2-4,NA,CASSQGGGQNIQYF,TGTGCCAGTAGTCAAGGGGGAGGGCAAAACATTCAGTACTTC
15,TRBV9,NA,TRBJ1-5,NA,CASSKNNGVDEPQHF,TGTGCCAGCAGCAAGAACAACGGGGTCGACGAGCCCCAGCATTTT
12,TRBV24-1,NA,TRBJ1-1,NA,CATSGTGTEAFF,TGTGCCACCAGTGGCACGGGGACTGAAGCTTTCTTT
13,TRBV7-9,NA,TRBJ2-7,NA,CASSFTSLDEQYF,TGTGCCAGCAGCTTCACTTCTTTGGACGAGCAGTACTTC
14,TRBV28,NA,TRBJ2-3,NA,CASSFIRVSDTQYF,TGTGCCAGCAGTTTTATCAGGGTTTCAGATACGCAGTATTTT
14,TRBV3-1/TRBV3-2,TRBD2,TRBJ2-7,NA,CASSQVAGATEQYF,TGTGCCAGCAGCCAAGTAGCGGGAGCTACTGAGCAGTACTTC
18,TRBV19,TRBD2,TRBJ2-1,NA,CASNGPASGRSSYNEQFF,TGTGCCAGTAACGGGCCGGCTAGCGGAAGGAGCTCCTACAATGAGCAGTTCTTC
16,TRBV4-2,TRBD2,TRBJ2-3,NA,CASSQDIGTSGDTQYF,TGTGCCAGCAGCCAAGATATCGGAACTAGCGGAGATACGCAGTATTTT
13,TRBV19,NA,TRBJ2-1,NA,CASSINLANEQFF,TGTGCCAGTAGTATAAACTTAGCCAATGAGCAGTTCTTC
14,TRBV19,NA,TRBJ1-5,NA,CASSILDRNQPQHF,TGTGCCAGTAGTATTCTCGACAGAAATCAGCCCCAGCATTTT
14,TRBV24-1,TRBD1,TRBJ1-2,NA,CATSDPDRGYGYTF,TGTGCCACCAGTGATCCCGACAGGGGGTATGGCTACACCTTC
13,TRBV6-5,NA,TRBJ1-1,NA,CASSLRVSTEAFF,TGTGCCAGCAGCCTCAGGGTTTCCACTGAAGCTTTCTTT
17,TRBV9,TRBD1,TRBJ1-3,NA,CASSVGDRVSRGNTIYF,TGTGCCAGCAGCGTAGGGGACAGGGTTTCTCGTGGAAACACCATATATTTT
16,TRBV5-1,NA,TRBJ1-3,NA,CASSPFDRNSGNTIYF,TGCGCCAGCAGCCCATTTGACAGGAACTCTGGAAACACCATATATTTT
13,TRBV10-1,NA,TRBJ1-5,NA,CASSAGVHQPQHF,TGCGCCAGCAGTGCAGGGGTTCATCAGCCCCAGCATTTT
14,TRBV7-6,NA,TRBJ2-7,NA,CASSLGPGTYEQYF,TGTGCCAGCAGCTTAGGGCCGGGTACCTACGAGCAGTACTTC
15,TRBV28,TRBD1,TRBJ1-6,NA,CASRPPTGRNSPLHF,TGTGCCAGCAGACCTCCGACAGGGCGAAATTCACCCCTCCACTTT
14,TRBV11-3,NA,TRBJ1-6,NA,CASSFFYSHSPLHF,TGTGCCAGCAGCTTCTTCTACAGCCATTCACCCCTCCACTTT
14,TRBV7-9,NA,TRBJ2-7,NA,CASSPQGGSYEQYF,TGTGCCAGCAGCCCACAGGGTGGGTCCTACGAGCAGTACTTC
15,TRBV30,TRBD1,TRBJ1-1,NA,CAWSRDRNLNTEAFF,TGTGCCTGGAGTCGGGACAGGAATCTGAACACTGAAGCTTTCTTT
13,TRBV19,NA,TRBJ2-7,NA,CASSRQQTYEQYF,TGTGCCAGTAGCCGACAGCAGACCTACGAGCAGTACTTC
16,TRBV9,NA,TRBJ1-1,NA,CASSVADREGDTEAFF,TGTGCCAGCAGCGTAGCGGACAGAGAGGGGGACACTGAAGCTTTCTTT
14,TRBV5-1,NA,TRBJ2-7,NA,CASSLGGRDYEQYF,TGCGCCAGCAGCTTGGGAGGAAGAGACTACGAGCAGTACTTC
14,TRBV28,NA,TRBJ1-5,NA,CASSPRQADQPQHF,TGTGCCAGCAGTCCGAGACAGGCTGATCAGCCCCAGCATTTT
13,TRBV7-3,NA,TRBJ2-3,once,CASSLEIADTQYF,TGTGCCAGCAGCTTAGAGATTGCAGATACGCAGTATTTT
11,TRBV2,NA,TRBJ1-2,NA,CASRGEKSYTF,TGTGCCAGTAGGGGTGAGAAAAGCTACACCTTC
13,TRBV29-1,NA,TRBJ1-1,NA,CSVEARLVSEAFF,TGCAGCGTTGAAGCGAGGTTGGTATCTGAAGCTTTCTTT
15,TRBV19,NA,TRBJ2-1,NA,CASRTSDSGYNEQFF,TGTGCCAGTAGGACCAGTGATAGCGGTTACAATGAGCAGTTCTTC
15,TRBV28,TRBD2,TRBJ2-7,NA,CASRPIAGGAYEQYF,TGTGCCAGCAGACCTATAGCGGGAGGCGCCTACGAGCAGTACTTC
16,TRBV30,TRBD1,TRBJ1-1,NA,CAWSHKGQGGVPEAFF,TGTGCCTGGAGTCATAAGGGACAGGGTGGAGTTCCTGAAGCTTTCTTT
14,TRBV10-3,NA,TRBJ1-1,NA,CAISESSTGTEAFF,TGTGCCATCAGTGAGTCTTCAACGGGGACTGAAGCTTTCTTT
13,TRBV30,TRBD1,TRBJ1-5,few,CATIEGAGQPQHF,TGTGCTACGATCGAGGGGGCAGGGCAGCCCCAGCATTTT
15,TRBV9,TRBD2,TRBJ2-1,NA,CASSVEGRESNEQFF,TGTGCCAGCAGCGTGGAGGGGCGGGAGAGCAATGAGCAGTTCTTC
18,TRBV21-1,NA,TRBJ2-7,NA,CASSDRGGLAGALYEQYF,TGTGCCAGCAGCGATCGCGGGGGACTAGCGGGAGCTCTTTACGAGCAGTACTTC
13,TRBV2,NA,TRBJ1-2,NA,CASSVPTDYGYTF,TGTGCCAGCAGTGTACCAACGGACTATGGCTACACCTTC
12,TRBV28,NA,TRBJ1-5,NA,CASSNGDQPQHF,TGTGCCAGCAGTAACGGAGATCAGCCCCAGCATTTT
18,TRBV29-1,NA,TRBJ2-6,NA,CSAKLANQGTSGANVLTF,TGCAGCGCCAAGCTCGCGAATCAGGGGACCTCTGGGGCCAACGTCCTGACTTTC
16,TRBV3-1/TRBV3-2,NA,TRBJ1-3,NA,CASSQGARVGRNTIYF,TGTGCCAGCAGCCAAGGGGCGAGGGTTGGAAGAAACACCATATATTTT
13,TRBV5-1,NA,TRBJ2-1,NA,CASGERPDNEQFF,TGCGCCAGCGGGGAGCGCCCCGACAATGAGCAGTTCTTC
11,TRBV7-2,NA,TRBJ2-1,NA,CASSPTAEQFF,TGTGCCAGCAGCCCGACAGCGGAGCAGTTCTTC
13,TRBV12-3/TRBV12-4,NA,TRBJ2-7,NA,CASSSWDTYEQYF,TGTGCCAGCAGTTCGTGGGACACCTACGAGCAGTACTTC
14,TRBV5-1,TRBD1,TRBJ1-1,NA,CASSRQGGEPEAFF,TGCGCCAGCAGCCGACAGGGTGGAGAACCTGAAGCTTTCTTT
16,TRBV28,NA,TRBJ1-1,NA,CASRSGGESMNTEAFF,TGTGCCAGCAGGTCTGGGGGGGAATCTATGAACACTGAAGCTTTCTTT
16,TRBV9,NA,TRBJ2-1,once,CASSGIRDSLYNEQFF,TGTGCCAGCAGCGGTATAAGGGACTCGCTATACAATGAGCAGTTCTTC